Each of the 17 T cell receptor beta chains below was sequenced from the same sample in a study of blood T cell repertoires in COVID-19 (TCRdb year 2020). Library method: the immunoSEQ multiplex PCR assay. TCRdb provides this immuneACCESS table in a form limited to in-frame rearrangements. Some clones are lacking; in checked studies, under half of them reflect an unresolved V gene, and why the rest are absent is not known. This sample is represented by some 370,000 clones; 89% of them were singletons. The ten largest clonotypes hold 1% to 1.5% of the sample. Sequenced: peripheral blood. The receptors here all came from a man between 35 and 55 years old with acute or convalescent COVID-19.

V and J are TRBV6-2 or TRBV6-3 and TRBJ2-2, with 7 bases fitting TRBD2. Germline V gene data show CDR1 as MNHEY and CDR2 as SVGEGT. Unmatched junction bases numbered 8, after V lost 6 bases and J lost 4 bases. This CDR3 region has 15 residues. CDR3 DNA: TGTGCCAGCAGCCGGACTAGGTCGGGCACCGGGGAGCTGTTTTTT. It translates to CASSRTRSGTGELFF.

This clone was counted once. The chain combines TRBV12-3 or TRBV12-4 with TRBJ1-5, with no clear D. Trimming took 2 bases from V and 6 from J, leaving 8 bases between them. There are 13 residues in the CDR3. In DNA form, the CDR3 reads TGTGCCAGCAGTTTAAGTGTCGGTCAGCCCCAGCATTTT. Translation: CASSLSVGQPQHF.

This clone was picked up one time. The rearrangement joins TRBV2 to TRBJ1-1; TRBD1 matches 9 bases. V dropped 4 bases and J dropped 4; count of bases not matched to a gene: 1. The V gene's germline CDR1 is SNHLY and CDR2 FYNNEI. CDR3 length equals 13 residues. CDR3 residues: CASSADRGTEAFF. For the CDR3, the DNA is TGTGCCAGCAGTGCGGACAGGGGCACTGAAGCTTTCTTT.

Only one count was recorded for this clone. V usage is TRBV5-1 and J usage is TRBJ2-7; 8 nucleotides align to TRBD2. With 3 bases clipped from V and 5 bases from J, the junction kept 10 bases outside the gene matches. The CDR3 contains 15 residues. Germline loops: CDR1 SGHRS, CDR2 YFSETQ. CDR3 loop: CASSSTSAPDNEQYF. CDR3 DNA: TGCGCCAGCAGCTCGACTAGCGCACCTGATAACGAGCAGTACTTC.

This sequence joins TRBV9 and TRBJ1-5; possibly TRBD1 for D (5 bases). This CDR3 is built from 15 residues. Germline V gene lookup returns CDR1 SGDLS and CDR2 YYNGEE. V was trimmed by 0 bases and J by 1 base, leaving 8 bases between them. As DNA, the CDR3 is TGTGCCAGCAGCGTAGGGGGGGTAAGCAATCAGCCCCAGCATTTT. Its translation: CASSVGGVSNQPQHF.

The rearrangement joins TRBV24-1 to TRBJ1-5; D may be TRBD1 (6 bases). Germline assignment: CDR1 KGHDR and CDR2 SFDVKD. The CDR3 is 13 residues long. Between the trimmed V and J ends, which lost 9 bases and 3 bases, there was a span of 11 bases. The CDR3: CATRGQSNQPQHF. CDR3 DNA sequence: TGTGCCACCCGCGGACAGTCCAATCAGCCCCAGCATTTT.

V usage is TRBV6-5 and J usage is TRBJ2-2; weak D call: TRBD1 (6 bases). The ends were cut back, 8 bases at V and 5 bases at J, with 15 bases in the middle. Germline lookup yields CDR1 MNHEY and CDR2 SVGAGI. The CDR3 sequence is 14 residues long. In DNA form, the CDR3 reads TGTGCCAGCTTGGAACAGGGTAGGACCGGGGAGCTGTTTTTT. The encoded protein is CASLEQGRTGELFF.

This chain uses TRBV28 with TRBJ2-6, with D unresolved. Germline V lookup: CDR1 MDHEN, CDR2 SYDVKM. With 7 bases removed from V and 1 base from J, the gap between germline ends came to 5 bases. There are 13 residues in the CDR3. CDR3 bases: TGTGCCAGCATAGAGTCTGGGGCCAACGTCCTGACTTTC. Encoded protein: CASIESGANVLTF.

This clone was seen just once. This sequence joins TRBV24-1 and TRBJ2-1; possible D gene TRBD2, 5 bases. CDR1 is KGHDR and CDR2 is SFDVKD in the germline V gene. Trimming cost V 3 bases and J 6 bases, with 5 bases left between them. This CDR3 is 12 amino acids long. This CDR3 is CATSDEGNEQFF. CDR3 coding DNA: TGTGCCACCAGTGATGAGGGCAATGAGCAGTTCTTC.

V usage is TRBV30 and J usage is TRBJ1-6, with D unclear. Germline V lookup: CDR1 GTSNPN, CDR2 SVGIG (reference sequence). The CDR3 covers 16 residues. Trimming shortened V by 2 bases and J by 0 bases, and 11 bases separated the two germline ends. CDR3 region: CAWSRPRSSYNSPLHF. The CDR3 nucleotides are TGTGCCTGGAGTCGACCGCGGAGCTCCTATAATTCACCCCTCCACTTT.

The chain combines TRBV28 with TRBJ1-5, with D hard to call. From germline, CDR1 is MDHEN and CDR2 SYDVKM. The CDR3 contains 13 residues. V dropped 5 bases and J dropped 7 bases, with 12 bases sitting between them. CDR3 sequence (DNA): TGTGCCAGCAGTACCGGGTGGGTCCAGCCCCAGCATTTT. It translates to CASSTGWVQPQHF. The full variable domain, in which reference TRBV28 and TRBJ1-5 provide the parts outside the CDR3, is DVKVTQSSRYLVKRTGEKVFLECVQDMDHENMFWYRQDPGLGLRLIYFSYDVKMKEKGDIPEGYSVSREKKERFSLILESASTNQTSMYLCASSTGWVQPQHFGDGTRLSIL.

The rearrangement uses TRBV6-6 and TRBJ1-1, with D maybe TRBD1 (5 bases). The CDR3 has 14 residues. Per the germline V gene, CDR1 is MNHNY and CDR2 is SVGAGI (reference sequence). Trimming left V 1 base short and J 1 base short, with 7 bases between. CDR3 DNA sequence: TGTGCCAGCAGTTACTACGGACAGAACACTGAAGCTTTCTTT. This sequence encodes CASSYYGQNTEAFF.

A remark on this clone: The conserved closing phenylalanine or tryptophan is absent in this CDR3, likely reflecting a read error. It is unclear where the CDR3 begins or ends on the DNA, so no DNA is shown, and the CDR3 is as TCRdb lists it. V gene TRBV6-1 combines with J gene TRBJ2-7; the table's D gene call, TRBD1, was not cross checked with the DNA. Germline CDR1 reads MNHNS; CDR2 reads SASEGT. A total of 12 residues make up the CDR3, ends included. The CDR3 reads CASSEALTSKPL.

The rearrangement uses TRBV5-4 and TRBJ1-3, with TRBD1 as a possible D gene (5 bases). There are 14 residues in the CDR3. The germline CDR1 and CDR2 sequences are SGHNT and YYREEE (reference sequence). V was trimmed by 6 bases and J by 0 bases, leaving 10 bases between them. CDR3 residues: CASTVDSSGNTIYF. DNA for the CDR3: TGTGCCAGCACGGTTGACAGCTCTGGAAACACCATATATTTT.

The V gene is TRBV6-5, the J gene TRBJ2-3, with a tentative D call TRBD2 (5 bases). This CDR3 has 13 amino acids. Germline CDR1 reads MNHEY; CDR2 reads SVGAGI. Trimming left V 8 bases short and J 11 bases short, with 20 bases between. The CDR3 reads CASVRGNLLRQYF. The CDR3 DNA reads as TGTGCCAGCGTCCGGGGTAATCTCCTCAGGCAGTATTTT.

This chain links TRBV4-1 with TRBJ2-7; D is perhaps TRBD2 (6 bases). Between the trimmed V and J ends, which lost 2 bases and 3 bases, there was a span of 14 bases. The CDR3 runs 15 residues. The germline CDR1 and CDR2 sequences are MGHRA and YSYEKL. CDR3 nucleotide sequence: TGCGCCAGCAGCCAACCATCCCGGGAGATCTACGAGCAGTACTTC. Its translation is CASSQPSREIYEQYF.

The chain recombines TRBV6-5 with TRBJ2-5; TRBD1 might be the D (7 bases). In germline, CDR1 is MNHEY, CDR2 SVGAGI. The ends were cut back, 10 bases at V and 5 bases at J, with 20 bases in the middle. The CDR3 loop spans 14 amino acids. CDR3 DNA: TGTGCCATCTCGGAACAGGGGACTTCCGAGACCCAGTACTTC. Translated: CAISEQGTSETQYF.